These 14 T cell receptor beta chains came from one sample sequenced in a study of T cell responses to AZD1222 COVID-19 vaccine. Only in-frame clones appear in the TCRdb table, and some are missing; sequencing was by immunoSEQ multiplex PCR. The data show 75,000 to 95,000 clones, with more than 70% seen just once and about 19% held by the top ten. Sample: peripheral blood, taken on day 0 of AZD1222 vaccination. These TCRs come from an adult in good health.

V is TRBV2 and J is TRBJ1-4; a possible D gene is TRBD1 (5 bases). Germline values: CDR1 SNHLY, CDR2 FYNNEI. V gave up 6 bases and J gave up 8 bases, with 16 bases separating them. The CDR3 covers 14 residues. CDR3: CASRVQERGEKLFF. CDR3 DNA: TGTGCCAGCAGAGTACAGGAGCGGGGGGAAAAACTGTTTTTT.

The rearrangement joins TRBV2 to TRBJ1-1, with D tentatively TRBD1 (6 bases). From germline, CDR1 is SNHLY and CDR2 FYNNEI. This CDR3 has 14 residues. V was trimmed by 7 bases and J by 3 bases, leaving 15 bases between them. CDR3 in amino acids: CASNPDSGDTEAFF. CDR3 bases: TGTGCCAGCAATCCGGACAGTGGGGACACTGAAGCTTTCTTT.

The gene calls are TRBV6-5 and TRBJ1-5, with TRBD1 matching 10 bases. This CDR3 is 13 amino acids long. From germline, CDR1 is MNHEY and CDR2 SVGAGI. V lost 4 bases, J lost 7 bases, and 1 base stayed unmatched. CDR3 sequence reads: CASSSDRGQPQHF. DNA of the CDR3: TGTGCCAGCAGTTCGGACAGGGGGCAGCCCCAGCATTTT.

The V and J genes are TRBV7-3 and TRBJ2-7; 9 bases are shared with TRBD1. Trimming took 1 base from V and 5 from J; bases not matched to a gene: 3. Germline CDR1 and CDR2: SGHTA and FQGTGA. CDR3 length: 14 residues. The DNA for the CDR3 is TGTGCCAGCAGCTTAATGGGACAGGGTGACGAGCAGTACTTC. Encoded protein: CASSLMGQGDEQYF.

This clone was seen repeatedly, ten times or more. The CDR3 DNA reads TGTGCCAGCAGAAAAACTCGCAGTGCTGTGGGTGGCTACACCTTC. Residues: CASRKTRSAVGGYTF. The chain has TRBV7-2 and TRBJ1-2; D is unclear. This CDR3 is 15 amino acids long. Trimming stripped 6 bases from V and 7 bases from J, with 21 bases between. Germline V gene sequence: CDR1 SGHTA, CDR2 FQGNSA.

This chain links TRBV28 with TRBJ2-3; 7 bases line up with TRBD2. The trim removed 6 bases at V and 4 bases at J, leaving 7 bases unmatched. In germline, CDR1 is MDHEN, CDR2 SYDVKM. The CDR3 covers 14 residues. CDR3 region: CASREGGPPDTQYF. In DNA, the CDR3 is TGTGCCAGCAGAGAGGGAGGGCCCCCAGATACGCAGTATTTT.

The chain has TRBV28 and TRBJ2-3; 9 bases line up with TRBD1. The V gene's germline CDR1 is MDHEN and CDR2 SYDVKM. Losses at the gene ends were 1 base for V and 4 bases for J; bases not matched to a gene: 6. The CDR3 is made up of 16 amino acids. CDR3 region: CASSLFQTGGADTQYF. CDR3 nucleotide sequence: TGTGCCAGCAGTTTATTTCAAACAGGGGGCGCAGATACGCAGTATTTT.

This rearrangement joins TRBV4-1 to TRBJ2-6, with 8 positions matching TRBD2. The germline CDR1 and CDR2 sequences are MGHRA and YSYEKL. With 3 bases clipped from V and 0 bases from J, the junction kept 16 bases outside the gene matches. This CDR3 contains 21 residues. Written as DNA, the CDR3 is TGCGCCAGCAGCCAGGGGCGGGGGGTACCACTCATATACTCTGGGGCCAACGTCCTGACTTTC. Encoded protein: CASSQGRGVPLIYSGANVLTF.

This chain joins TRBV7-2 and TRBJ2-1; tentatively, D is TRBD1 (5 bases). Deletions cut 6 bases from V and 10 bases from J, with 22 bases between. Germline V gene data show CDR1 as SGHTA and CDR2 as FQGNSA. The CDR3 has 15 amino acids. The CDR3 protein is CASSSTTGPYLEQFF. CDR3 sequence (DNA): TGTGCCAGCAGTTCCACTACAGGTCCCTACTTAGAGCAGTTCTTC.

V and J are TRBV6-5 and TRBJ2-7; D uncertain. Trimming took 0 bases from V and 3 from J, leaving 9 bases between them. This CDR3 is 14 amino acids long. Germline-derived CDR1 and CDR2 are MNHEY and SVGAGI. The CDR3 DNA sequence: TGTGCCAGCAGTTACTCTCGCCCAGACTACGAGCAGTACTTC. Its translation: CASSYSRPDYEQYF.

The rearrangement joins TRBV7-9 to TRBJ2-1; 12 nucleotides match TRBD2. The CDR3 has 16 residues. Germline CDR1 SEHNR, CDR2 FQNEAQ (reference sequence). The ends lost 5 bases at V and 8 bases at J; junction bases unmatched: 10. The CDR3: CASSLGLAGIGDEQFF. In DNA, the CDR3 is TGTGCCAGCAGCCTCGGACTAGCGGGAATTGGGGATGAGCAGTTCTTC.

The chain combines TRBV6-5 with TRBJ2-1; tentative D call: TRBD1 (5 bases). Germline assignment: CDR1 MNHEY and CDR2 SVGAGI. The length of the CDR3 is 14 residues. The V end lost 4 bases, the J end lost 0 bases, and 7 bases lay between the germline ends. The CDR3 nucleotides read TGTGCCAGCAGTTGGGGCGGCTCCTACAATGAGCAGTTCTTC. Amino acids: CASSWGGSYNEQFF.

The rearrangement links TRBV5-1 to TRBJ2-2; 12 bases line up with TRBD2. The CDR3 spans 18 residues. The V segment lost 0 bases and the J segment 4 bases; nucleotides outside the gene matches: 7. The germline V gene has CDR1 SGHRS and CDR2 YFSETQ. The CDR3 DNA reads TGCGCCAGCAGCTTGGGGCCCGGACTAGCGGGAAGCACCGGGGAGCTGTTTTTT. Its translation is CASSLGPGLAGSTGELFF.

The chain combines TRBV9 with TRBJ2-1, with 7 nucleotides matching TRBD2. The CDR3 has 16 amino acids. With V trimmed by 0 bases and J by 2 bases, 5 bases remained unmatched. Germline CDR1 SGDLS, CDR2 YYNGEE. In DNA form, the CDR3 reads TGTGCCAGCAGCGTAGCAGGGCGGGGGACCTACAATGAGCAGTTCTTC. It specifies CASSVAGRGTYNEQFF.